The TCR beta chain under discussion was sequenced for a study of T cell responses to AZD1222 COVID-19 vaccine. Study-wide points: Vaccine-associated CD4 TCRs spanned spike, dominant at 160-218 and 743-854. Donors were mostly white British, more females; clonal diversity possibly underestimated. Every sample of the repertoires postdated the peak T cell response.

Trimming pared 0 bases from V and 2 bases from J, leaving 8 bases between. The germline gives CDR1 LGHDT, CDR2 YNNKEL (reference sequence). The CDR3 is 14 residues long. As concerns this clone: The antigen remains undetermined.

Generated by immunoSEQ multiplex PCR, the TCRdb table keeps only in-frame clones and is missing some. The sample carries under 150,000 clones, about 90% recorded once. Source: peripheral blood, taken on day 0 of AZD1222 vaccination. The chain couples TRBV3-1 (or the pseudogene TRBV3-2) to TRBJ2-7; tentative D call: TRBD1 (5 bases). This receptor was identified in an adult in good health. CDR3: CASSQDKGTYEQYF. The CDR3 bases are TGTGCCAGCAGCCAAGATAAGGGGACCTACGAGCAGTACTTC.